Listed below are T cell receptor beta chains from one sample, sequenced in a study of cytomegalovirus exposure and HLA in healthy donors. Profiling relied on immunoSEQ multiplex PCR, and the TCRdb table lists in-frame clones only, not all of them. This sample has approximately 70,000 clones, with approximately 70% found just once. Sequencing was done on a sample of PBMCs. The receptor source for this set is a woman aged 45-65 years in good health and CMV-seropositive. CDR3s include the opening cysteine and the closing phenylalanine or tryptophan. A D gene is named only where the DNA matches it firmly. Some rows have no size entry. The others give once, few or many, or a class for an expanded clone.

J gene: TRBJ1-1; CDR3 length: 13; V gene: TRBV2; D gene: -; clone size: -; CDR3 DNA: TGTGCCAGCAGGGGGCTTTCGGACACTGAAGCTTTCTTT; CDR3 protein: CASRGLSDTEAFF
J gene: TRBJ1-1; CDR3 length: 14; V gene: TRBV7-2; D gene: -; clone size: -; CDR3 DNA: TGTGCCAGCAGCTTGGGCCTGATGAACACTGAAGCTTTCTTT; CDR3 protein: CASSLGLMNTEAFF
J gene: TRBJ1-1; CDR3 length: 16; V gene: TRBV18; D gene: -; clone size: few; CDR3 DNA: TGTGCCAGCTCACCAGGTATACGGCAGGCGAACACTGAAGCTTTCTTT; CDR3 protein: CASSPGIRQANTEAFF
J gene: TRBJ2-7; CDR3 length: 16; V gene: TRBV18; D gene: TRBD1; clone size: -; CDR3 DNA: TGTGCCAGCTCACCTCCCCGGGACAGGGGAAACTACGAGCAGTACTTC; CDR3 protein: CASSPPRDRGNYEQYF
J gene: TRBJ1-5; CDR3 length: 15; V gene: TRBV6-1; D gene: -; clone size: -; CDR3 DNA: TGTGCCAGCAGTGAAGCCCCTCAGGGGATGAAGCCCCAGCATTTT; CDR3 protein: CASSEAPQGMKPQHF
J gene: TRBJ1-2; CDR3 length: 14; V gene: TRBV15; D gene: -; clone size: -; CDR3 DNA: TGTGCCACCGGGGGCCGCGACATTAACTATGGCTACACCTTC; CDR3 protein: CATGGRDINYGYTF
J gene: TRBJ1-1; CDR3 length: 15; V gene: TRBV7-2; D gene: TRBD1; clone size: -; CDR3 DNA: TGTGCCAGCAGCCCGCCCGGGACAGTCAACACTGAAGCTTTCTTT; CDR3 protein: CASSPPGTVNTEAFF
J gene: TRBJ1-6; CDR3 length: 15; V gene: TRBV4-3; D gene: TRBD1; clone size: -; CDR3 DNA: TGCGCCAGCAGTCAAGAAACAGGGGGCGGTTCACCCCTCCACTTT; CDR3 protein: CASSQETGGGSPLHF
J gene: TRBJ2-1; CDR3 length: 15; V gene: TRBV29-1; D gene: -; clone size: -; CDR3 DNA: TGCAGCGTTCGAGCGCGCGCTGACCCCTACAATGAGCAGTTCTTC; CDR3 protein: CSVRARADPYNEQFF
J gene: TRBJ1-1; CDR3 length: 11; V gene: TRBV5-6; D gene: -; clone size: few; CDR3 DNA: TGTGCCAGCAGCGCCCGGACTGAAGCTTTCTTT; CDR3 protein: CASSARTEAFF
J gene: TRBJ2-2; CDR3 length: 16; V gene: TRBV19; D gene: TRBD2; clone size: -; CDR3 DNA: TGTGCCAGTAGTATCTCAGCGGGGGGGCGCACCGGGGAGCTGTTTTTT; CDR3 protein: CASSISAGGRTGELFF
J gene: TRBJ1-3; CDR3 length: 15; V gene: TRBV9; D gene: TRBD1; clone size: -; CDR3 DNA: TGTGCCAGCAGCGTAGAGACAGGGTATGGAAACACCATATATTTT; CDR3 protein: CASSVETGYGNTIYF
J gene: TRBJ2-2; CDR3 length: 14; V gene: TRBV19; D gene: -; clone size: -; CDR3 DNA: TGTGCCAGTAGTGCGGGATTATTCTCCGGGGAGCTGTTTTTT; CDR3 protein: CASSAGLFSGELFF
J gene: TRBJ1-2; CDR3 length: 14; V gene: TRBV4-3; D gene: -; clone size: -; CDR3 DNA: TGCGCCAGCAGCCAAGGGACAACTAACTATGGCTACACCTTC; CDR3 protein: CASSQGTTNYGYTF
J gene: TRBJ2-2; CDR3 length: 15; V gene: TRBV5-4; D gene: -; clone size: -; CDR3 DNA: TGTGCCAGCAGCTTCGGCAGGGGACAAAGCGGGGAGCTGTTTTTT; CDR3 protein: CASSFGRGQSGELFF
J gene: TRBJ2-7; CDR3 length: 15; V gene: TRBV7-2; D gene: -; clone size: -; CDR3 DNA: TGTGCCAGCAGCATATCACCGGGACACTCCTACGAGCAGTACTTC; CDR3 protein: CASSISPGHSYEQYF
J gene: TRBJ2-1; CDR3 length: 14; V gene: TRBV28; D gene: TRBD2; clone size: -; CDR3 DNA: TGTGCCAGCAGGGTAGCGGGAGGGTGGAATGAGCAGTTCTTC; CDR3 protein: CASRVAGGWNEQFF
J gene: TRBJ2-7; CDR3 length: 14; V gene: TRBV5-1; D gene: TRBD1; clone size: few; CDR3 DNA: TGCGCCAGCAGCTTGGGACAGGGTGGGTACGAGCAGTACTTC; CDR3 protein: CASSLGQGGYEQYF
J gene: TRBJ1-4; CDR3 length: 15; V gene: TRBV28; D gene: -; clone size: once; CDR3 DNA: TGTGCCAGCAGTTCTCCCAGAACAACTAATGAAAAACTGTTTTTT; CDR3 protein: CASSSPRTTNEKLFF
J gene: TRBJ1-6; CDR3 length: 16; V gene: TRBV28; D gene: -; clone size: -; CDR3 DNA: TGTGCCAGCAGGAGGGGGGCGGGGGCAGATAATTCACCCCTCCACTTT; CDR3 protein: CASRRGAGADNSPLHF
J gene: TRBJ2-7; CDR3 length: 14; V gene: TRBV10-3; D gene: TRBD1; clone size: -; CDR3 DNA: TGTGCCATCAGGATAGGGACAGGCTCCTACGAGCAGTACTTC; CDR3 protein: CAIRIGTGSYEQYF
J gene: TRBJ1-1; CDR3 length: 14; V gene: TRBV6-4; D gene: TRBD1; clone size: -; CDR3 DNA: TGTGCCAGCAGGGAGACAGGGATGAACACTGAAGCTTTCTTT; CDR3 protein: CASRETGMNTEAFF
J gene: TRBJ1-2; CDR3 length: 16; V gene: TRBV5-5; D gene: -; clone size: -; CDR3 DNA: TGTGCCAGCAGCTCGACTCATGGGCCCTCAGGGTATGGCTACACCTTC; CDR3 protein: CASSSTHGPSGYGYTF
J gene: TRBJ2-5; CDR3 length: 15; V gene: TRBV10-3; D gene: TRBD1; clone size: -; CDR3 DNA: TGTGCCATCAGTGCCGGGACAGGGCAATGGGAGACCCAGTACTTC; CDR3 protein: CAISAGTGQWETQYF
J gene: TRBJ2-3; CDR3 length: 17; V gene: TRBV7-2; D gene: TRBD1; clone size: -; CDR3 DNA: TGTGCCAGCAGCCCCCGACAGGGAAATAGCCCTGGGGGTACGCAGTATTTT; CDR3 protein: CASSPRQGNSPGGTQYF
J gene: TRBJ1-6; CDR3 length: 16; V gene: TRBV7-2; D gene: -; clone size: -; CDR3 DNA: TGTGCCAGCAGCTTATTTGGGGAGCCCTATAATTCACCCCTCCACTTT; CDR3 protein: CASSLFGEPYNSPLHF
J gene: TRBJ1-1; CDR3 length: 13; V gene: TRBV5-1; D gene: TRBD1; clone size: once; CDR3 DNA: TGCGCCAGCAGCGGCCCAGGGGGGACTGAAGCTTTCTTT; CDR3 protein: CASSGPGGTEAFF
J gene: TRBJ1-4; CDR3 length: 15; V gene: TRBV27; D gene: -; clone size: few; CDR3 DNA: TGTGCCAGCAGTTTTTTGCTGGGACTTAATGAAAAACTGTTTTTT; CDR3 protein: CASSFLLGLNEKLFF
J gene: TRBJ1-1; CDR3 length: 15; V gene: TRBV13; D gene: -; clone size: few; CDR3 DNA: TGTGCCAGCAGCTTTCAATTGACAGTGGACACTGAAGCTTTCTTT; CDR3 protein: CASSFQLTVDTEAFF
J gene: TRBJ2-7; CDR3 length: 15; V gene: TRBV5-1; D gene: TRBD1; clone size: once; CDR3 DNA: TGCGCCAGCAGCTTGACAGGGGGGTCGACCTACGAGCAGTACTTC; CDR3 protein: CASSLTGGSTYEQYF
J gene: TRBJ2-1; CDR3 length: 17; V gene: TRBV11-2; D gene: -; clone size: -; CDR3 DNA: TGTGCCAGCAGCTTAGGTGGTGGGGCAGGGTCAGGCAATGAGCAGTTCTTC; CDR3 protein: CASSLGGGAGSGNEQFF
J gene: TRBJ1-1; CDR3 length: 14; V gene: TRBV7-6; D gene: -; clone size: few; CDR3 DNA: TGTGCCAGCAGCCCCGATGCGATGAACACTGAAGCTTTCTTT; CDR3 protein: CASSPDAMNTEAFF
J gene: TRBJ1-2; CDR3 length: 15; V gene: TRBV10-3; D gene: -; clone size: -; CDR3 DNA: TGTGCCATCAGTGACCGTATCAGGAATAACTATGGCTACACCTTC; CDR3 protein: CAISDRIRNNYGYTF
J gene: TRBJ1-2; CDR3 length: 16; V gene: TRBV19; D gene: -; clone size: -; CDR3 DNA: TGTGCCAGTAGTATACCACAGGGTCGACTCGGCTATGGCTACACCTTC; CDR3 protein: CASSIPQGRLGYGYTF
J gene: TRBJ1-5; CDR3 length: 16; V gene: TRBV27; D gene: -; clone size: -; CDR3 DNA: TGTGCCAGCAGTTTATTCCCCCGGGGAGCTAGGCAGCCCCAGCATTTT; CDR3 protein: CASSLFPRGARQPQHF
J gene: TRBJ1-1; CDR3 length: 14; V gene: TRBV6-6; D gene: -; clone size: -; CDR3 DNA: TGTGCCAGCAGGGAGATCGGGGGTAAGTCTGAAGCTTTCTTT; CDR3 protein: CASREIGGKSEAFF
J gene: TRBJ1-1; CDR3 length: 14; V gene: TRBV21-1; D gene: -; clone size: once; CDR3 DNA: TGTGCCAGCAGCACGCCGGGAGCACAGCCTGAAGCTTTCTTT; CDR3 protein: CASSTPGAQPEAFF
J gene: TRBJ2-2; CDR3 length: 17; V gene: TRBV2; D gene: -; clone size: few; CDR3 DNA: TGTGCCAGCAGTGACCCAGGCTCTGCCTTTAACACCGGGGAGCTGTTTTTT; CDR3 protein: CASSDPGSAFNTGELFF
J gene: TRBJ2-1; CDR3 length: 15; V gene: TRBV11-3; D gene: TRBD2; clone size: few; CDR3 DNA: TGTGCCAGCAGCTTAGATCGGGCGGGAGCAAATGAGCAGTTCTTC; CDR3 protein: CASSLDRAGANEQFF
J gene: TRBJ2-2; CDR3 length: 12; V gene: TRBV28; D gene: -; clone size: -; CDR3 DNA: TGTGCCAGCAGTCCGTACACCGGGGAGCTGTTTTTT; CDR3 protein: CASSPYTGELFF
J gene: TRBJ2-7; CDR3 length: 13; V gene: TRBV28; D gene: TRBD1; clone size: -; CDR3 DNA: TGTGCCAGCTCGACAGGGGGTCGGCACGAGCAGTACTTC; CDR3 protein: CASSTGGRHEQYF
J gene: TRBJ2-3; CDR3 length: 15; V gene: TRBV2; D gene: TRBD2; clone size: -; CDR3 DNA: TGTGCCAGCAGTGGGCTAGCGGGAGGCCAGGATACGCAGTATTTT; CDR3 protein: CASSGLAGGQDTQYF
J gene: TRBJ1-5; CDR3 length: 15; V gene: TRBV15; D gene: -; clone size: -; CDR3 DNA: TGTGCCACCAGCAGAGTAGGGAAAGGGGCCCGGTCCCAGCATTTT; CDR3 protein: CATSRVGKGARSQHF
J gene: TRBJ2-1; CDR3 length: 15; V gene: TRBV2; D gene: -; clone size: -; CDR3 DNA: TGTGCCAGCAGAGTCGAGGGGGGGTCCTACAATGAGCAGTTCTTC; CDR3 protein: CASRVEGGSYNEQFF